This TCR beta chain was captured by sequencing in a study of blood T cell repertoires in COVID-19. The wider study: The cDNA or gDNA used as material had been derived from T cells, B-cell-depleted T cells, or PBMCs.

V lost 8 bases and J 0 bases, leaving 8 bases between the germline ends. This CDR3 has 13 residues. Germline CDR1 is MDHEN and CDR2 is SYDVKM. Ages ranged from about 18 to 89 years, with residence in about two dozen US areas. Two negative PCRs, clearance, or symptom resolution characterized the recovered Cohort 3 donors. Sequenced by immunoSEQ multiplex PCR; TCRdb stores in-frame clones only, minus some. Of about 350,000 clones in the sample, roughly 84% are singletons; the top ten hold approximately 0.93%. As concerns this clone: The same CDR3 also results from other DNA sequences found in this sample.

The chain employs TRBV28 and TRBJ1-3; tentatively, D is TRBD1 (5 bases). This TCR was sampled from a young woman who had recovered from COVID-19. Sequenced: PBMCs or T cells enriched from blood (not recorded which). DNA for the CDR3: TGTGCCAGCTCCGGGGGCTCTGGAAACACCATATATTTT. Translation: CASSGGSGNTIYF.